This is a list of T cell receptor beta chains from one sample in a study of identifying expanded T cells in peripheral blood. Sequencing was performed with immunoSEQ multiplex PCR; in TCRdb, only in-frame clones are kept and a portion is missing. The sample has tens of thousands of clones; approximately 90% are singletons. Material: blood. The source of these receptors is a person aged 18 to 70 in good health. Both conserved end residues are part of each CDR3. The D gene is left open where the match is weak. Rows give clone size only sometimes, using once, few, many, or a class for an expanded clone.

>TRBV20-1|TRBJ2-7|NA|NA
TGCAGTGCTAAAGATTACGAGCAGTACTTC
CSAKDYEQYF
>TRBV4-1|TRBJ1-4|TRBD1|few
TGCGCCAGCAGCCAGGCAGGGGGGCCGACGCGAGGTGAAAAACTGTTTTTT
CASSQAGGPTRGEKLFF
>TRBV2|TRBJ1-1|TRBD1|NA
TGTGCCAGCAGGGATGCCTTCCCCCCTACCCGCACAGAGGGGGCGATGAACACTGAAGCTTTCTTT
CASRDAFPPTRTEGAMNTEAFF
>TRBV6-4|TRBJ2-2|TRBD2|NA
TGTGCCAGTGCTACCGGGACTAGCGGGGACACCGGGGAGCTGTTTTTT
CASATGTSGDTGELFF
>TRBV27|TRBJ2-2|NA|NA
TGTGCCAGCAGTTCGAGGTCCACCGGGGAGCTGTTTTTT
CASSSRSTGELFF
>TRBV7-3|TRBJ1-2|NA|NA
TGTGCCAGCAGCTTTGCGGGGGAAGGCTACACCTTC
CASSFAGEGYTF
>TRBV27|TRBJ2-7|NA|NA
TGTGCCAGCAGTTTATCGATGACACTCTTGGGCGAGCAGTACTTC
CASSLSMTLLGEQYF
>TRBV13|TRBJ2-7|NA|once
TGTGCCAGCAGCCCCAGGGTCTCCTACGAGCAGTACTTC
CASSPRVSYEQYF
>TRBV7-9|TRBJ2-1|TRBD2|once
TGTGCCAGCAGCCGCAGGGAGGGGATGCGGAATGAGCAGTTCTTC
CASSRREGMRNEQFF
>TRBV30|TRBJ1-5|TRBD1|NA
TGTGCCTGGAGTGTACTTACAGGGGACAATCAGCCCCAGCATTTT
CAWSVLTGDNQPQHF
>TRBV9|TRBJ1-3|NA|NA
TGTGCCAGCAGCACCCTGGGCCTCGCGTCTGGAAACACCATATATTTT
CASSTLGLASGNTIYF
>TRBV28|TRBJ2-4|NA|NA
TGTGCCAGCAGTTTGGGGGGGGGCTCTTCCAAAAACATTCAGTACTTC
CASSLGGGSSKNIQYF
>TRBV5-1|TRBJ1-1|NA|NA
TGCGCCAGCAGCTTGAGGGACGGAGTTATGAACACTGAAGCTTTCTTT
CASSLRDGVMNTEAFF
>TRBV7-3|TRBJ2-3|TRBD1|NA
TGTGCCAGCAGCCTCGGGACAGGCTACACAGATACGCAGTATTTT
CASSLGTGYTDTQYF
>TRBV29-1|TRBJ1-2|NA|once
TGCAGCGTTGAAGAGCCGGGGGATGGCTACACCTTC
CSVEEPGDGYTF
>TRBV7-9|TRBJ1-1|NA|NA
TGTGCCAGCAGCTTGCAACACTTGAACACTGAAGCTTTCTTT
CASSLQHLNTEAFF
>TRBV19|TRBJ1-3|TRBD1|NA
TGTGCCAGTAGTATCCAGGGGGCCAGCTCTGGAAACACCATATATTTT
CASSIQGASSGNTIYF
>TRBV28|TRBJ1-5|NA|once
TGTGCCAGCAGTCTTCCCAGCGGGGACGTCGATCAGCCCCAGCATTTT
CASSLPSGDVDQPQHF
>TRBV2|TRBJ1-2|TRBD1|NA
TGTGCCAGCAGTTTAAGGACAGGTCATGGCTACACCTTC
CASSLRTGHGYTF
>TRBV5-4|TRBJ2-3|TRBD2|NA
TGTGCCAGCAGGTTAGCGGGGGGTTACACAGATACGCAGTATTTT
CASRLAGGYTDTQYF
>TRBV6-5|TRBJ1-5|NA|NA
TGTGCCAGCAGTTACCGTCCCGATCAGCCCCAGCATTTT
CASSYRPDQPQHF
>TRBV27|TRBJ2-7|TRBD1|NA
TGTGCCAGCAGCCGTACCCTCCGACAGGGTAGATACGAGCAGTACTTC
CASSRTLRQGRYEQYF
>TRBV28|TRBJ1-2|TRBD1|NA
TGTGCCAGCAGTTACAATACAAACCCCCGGGACAGGGTCGCGAACTATGGCTACACCTTC
CASSYNTNPRDRVANYGYTF
>TRBV7-8|TRBJ1-1|NA|NA
TGTGCCAGCAGCTTTGGGAACACTGAAGCTTTCTTT
CASSFGNTEAFF
>TRBV11-2|TRBJ2-3|NA|NA
TGTGCCAGCAGCTTAGATTTTGAAGGCGCCCCAGATACGCAGTATTTT
CASSLDFEGAPDTQYF
>TRBV7-2|TRBJ1-3|NA|NA
TGTGCCAGCAGCCCAGGCCAGGCCTCTGGAAACACCATATATTTT
CASSPGQASGNTIYF
>TRBV7-6|TRBJ2-5|TRBD2|NA
TGTGCCAGCAGCTTCGGTCTAGCGGCAGAGACCCAGTACTTC
CASSFGLAAETQYF
>TRBV19|TRBJ2-7|NA|NA
TGTGCCAGTAAGGCGGGGAGCGACGAGCAGTACTTC
CASKAGSDEQYF
>TRBV5-4|TRBJ2-6|NA|NA
TGTGCCAGCAGCTTACCGGGGTCCCGCTCTGGGGCCAACGTCCTGACTTTC
CASSLPGSRSGANVLTF
>TRBV6-6|TRBJ2-7|NA|NA
TGTGCCTCGCATGGGGGGACGGATTCCTACGAGCAGTACTTC
CASHGGTDSYEQYF
>TRBV28|TRBJ1-3|NA|NA
TGTGCCAGCAGTATACTACCCGGTGGACCCTGGGGAAACACCATATATTTT
CASSILPGGPWGNTIYF
>TRBV4-1|TRBJ1-4|NA|NA
TGCGCCAGCAGCCAAGGCAGGGGTAACGAAAAACTGTTTTTT
CASSQGRGNEKLFF
>TRBV6-1|TRBJ1-5|NA|NA
TGTGCCAGCAGTGAGGAGGGAAGCAATCAGCCCCAGCATTTT
CASSEEGSNQPQHF
>TRBV6-1|TRBJ2-2|NA|NA
TGTGCCAGCAGCCGGGACATAGGAAACACCGGGGAGCTGTTTTTT
CASSRDIGNTGELFF
>TRBV7-2|TRBJ2-3|NA|NA
TGTGCCAGCAGCTATACAGGATCCGATACGCAGTATTTT
CASSYTGSDTQYF
>TRBV2|TRBJ2-7|NA|NA
TGTGCCAGCAGAACACAGGGCTACGAGCAGTACTTC
CASRTQGYEQYF
>TRBV6-6|TRBJ1-2|NA|NA
TGTGCCAGCAGTACCGTCGGCAGGGGCGCCTACGGCTACACCTTC
CASSTVGRGAYGYTF
>TRBV7-3|TRBJ2-3|TRBD2|NA
TGTGCCAACCTAGAGCGGGGGGGTCTAGATACGCAGTATTTT
CANLERGGLDTQYF
>TRBV10-2|TRBJ2-7|NA|NA
TGCGCCAGCACCCGGGACCGCCACCCTGAGCAGTACTTC
CASTRDRHPEQYF
>TRBV11-2|TRBJ1-4|TRBD1|NA
TGTGCCAGCAGCACGGACAGGGGGCATGAAAAACTGTTTTTT
CASSTDRGHEKLFF
>TRBV13|TRBJ2-7|NA|NA
TGTGCCAGCAGCTTATCACCGGGAAGGGACTGGACCTACGAGCAGTACTTC
CASSLSPGRDWTYEQYF
>TRBV7-3|TRBJ2-3|TRBD2|few
TGTGCCAGCAGCCGGACTAGCGGGGGGGGCACAGATACGCAGTATTTT
CASSRTSGGGTDTQYF
>TRBV7-3|TRBJ1-6|NA|NA
TGTGCCAGCAGCTTAGAGGGAACCTATAATTCACCCCTCCACTTT
CASSLEGTYNSPLHF
>TRBV5-1|TRBJ2-2|TRBD2|NA
TGCGCCAGCAGCTTGCTAGCGGGGGGCACCGGGGAGCTGTTTTTT
CASSLLAGGTGELFF
>TRBV7-2|TRBJ1-2|NA|NA
TGTGCCAGCAGCCTCTACTACCAGGGGTCGCGTGGCTACACCTTC
CASSLYYQGSRGYTF
>TRBV7-2|TRBJ2-5|NA|NA
TGTGCCAGCAGTAGGTGGCAAGAGACCCAGTACTTC
CASSRWQETQYF
>TRBV7-9|TRBJ2-7|NA|NA
TGTGCCAGCAGCTTAGTTGCGGGGGCCAAAAGCTACGAGCAGTACTTC
CASSLVAGAKSYEQYF
>TRBV18|TRBJ2-7|NA|NA
TGTGCCAGCCGCCCGGAAAGGGGTTCCTACGAGCAGTACTTC
CASRPERGSYEQYF